These 10 T cell receptor beta chains were sequenced from one sample in a study of T cell changes during pregnancy in multiple sclerosis. TCRdb keeps only in-frame clones here, not all; method: immunoSEQ multiplex PCR. Of just under 50,000 clones in the sample, over 80% were seen once. This specimen consisted of CD8+ T cells from peripheral blood mononuclear cells, obtained after pregnancy. The source of these receptors is a female donor with multiple sclerosis, enrolled in a pregnancy study.

This chain uses TRBV13 with TRBJ2-7, with D possibly being TRBD2 (6 bases). This CDR3 is 13 amino acids long. V lost 5 bases and J 5 bases, leaving 13 bases between the germline ends. Germline V CDR1 and CDR2: PRHDT, FYEKMQ (reference sequence). For the CDR3, the DNA is TGTGCCAGCAGCCCTCCGGGACTGGACGAGCAGTACTTC. It specifies CASSPPGLDEQYF.

This clone has just one count. The chain is built from TRBV30 and TRBJ2-7; D gene ambiguous. CDR1 is GTSNPN and CDR2 is SVGIG in the germline V gene (reference sequence). V gave up 5 bases and J gave up 1 base, with 3 bases separating them. The CDR3 spans 10 residues. CDR3 sequence: CAWPSYEQYF. The CDR3 nucleotides are TGTGCCTGGCCGTCCTACGAGCAGTACTTC.

V is TRBV27 and J is TRBJ1-5; tentative D call: TRBD1 (5 bases). From germline, CDR1 is MNHEY and CDR2 SMNVEV (reference sequence). Trimming removed 6 bases at V and 9 bases at J, with 18 bases between. CDR3 length: 14 amino acids. The CDR3 DNA is TGTGCCAGCAGCTCCCTGCCGGGGGTGAGGCCCCAGCATTTT. It is translated as CASSSLPGVRPQHF.

The rearrangement joins TRBV10-3 to TRBJ1-5; 12 bases map to TRBD1. The CDR3 extends over 15 amino acids. The ends lost 5 bases at V and 9 bases at J; junction bases unmatched: 8. Germline V CDR1 and CDR2: ENHRY, SYGVKD. Here the CDR3 DNA reads TGTGCCATCAGTTCCGGGACAGGGGGCCTATGGCCCCAGCATTTT. It specifies CAISSGTGGLWPQHF.

The V and J genes are TRBV5-1 and TRBJ2-3; D is perhaps TRBD1 (6 bases). V lost 4 bases and J lost 0, with 15 bases in between. This CDR3 is 16 amino acids long. Germline values: CDR1 SGHRS, CDR2 YFSETQ. The CDR3 reads CASSDTGHPSTDTQYF. CDR3 nucleotide sequence: TGCGCCAGCAGCGATACGGGACACCCCAGCACAGATACGCAGTATTTT.

This chain uses TRBV15 with TRBJ1-2; the match to TRBD1 covers 7 bases. CDR1 and CDR2 from the germline V gene are LNHNV and YYDKDF (reference sequence). Trimming removed 2 bases from V and 7 bases from J; junction bases left unmatched: 7. CDR3 size: 14 residues. CDR3 nucleotides: TGTGCCACCAGCAGAAAGACAGGGATAACTGGCTACACCTTC. Residues: CATSRKTGITGYTF.

The chain joins TRBV9 to TRBJ2-2, with TRBD2 identical over 9 bases. V lost 7 bases and J lost 5; bases outside the gene matches: 3. CDR3 length: 13 residues. Germline-derived CDR1 and CDR2 are SGDLS and YYNGEE. CDR3 region: CASQAGGTGELFF. The CDR3 DNA sequence: TGTGCCAGCCAAGCGGGGGGAACCGGGGAGCTGTTTTTT. Full variable domain (remainder filled in from reference TRBV9 and TRBJ2-2): DSGVTQTPKHLITATGQRVTLRCSPRSGDLSVYWYQQSLDQGLQFLIQYYNGEERAKGNILERFSAQQFPDLHSELNLSSLELGDSALYFCASQAGGTGELFFGEGSRLTVL.

The V call is TRBV7-6, the J call TRBJ1-1; D uncertain. CDR3 size: 13 residues. V was pared by 3 bases and J by 5 bases, with 10 bases between. Germline V gene data show CDR1 as SGHVS and CDR2 as FNYEAQ. CDR3 loop: CASSFSEETEAFF. For the CDR3, the DNA is TGTGCCAGCAGCTTTAGCGAGGAAACTGAAGCTTTCTTT.

This chain's CDR3 is CASSPDRGSPEAFF. CDR3 in DNA: TGTGCCAGCAGCCCGGACAGGGGGAGCCCTGAAGCTTTCTTT. The gene calls are TRBV11-3 and TRBJ1-1, with 10 bases that match TRBD1. Trimming cost V 5 bases and J 6 bases; bases outside gene matches: 6. CDR3 length equals 14 residues. Germline lookup yields CDR1 SGHNT and CDR2 YENEEA.

The chain is built from TRBV10-3 and TRBJ2-7; D perhaps matches TRBD1 (5 bases). CDR1 is ENHRY and CDR2 is SYGVKD in the germline V gene. Trimming stripped 3 bases from V and 3 bases from J, with 9 bases between. This CDR3 region has 13 residues. CDR3 DNA: TGTGCCATCAGTGACCTCAGGGACTACGAGCAGTACTTC. It yields the protein CAISDLRDYEQYF.